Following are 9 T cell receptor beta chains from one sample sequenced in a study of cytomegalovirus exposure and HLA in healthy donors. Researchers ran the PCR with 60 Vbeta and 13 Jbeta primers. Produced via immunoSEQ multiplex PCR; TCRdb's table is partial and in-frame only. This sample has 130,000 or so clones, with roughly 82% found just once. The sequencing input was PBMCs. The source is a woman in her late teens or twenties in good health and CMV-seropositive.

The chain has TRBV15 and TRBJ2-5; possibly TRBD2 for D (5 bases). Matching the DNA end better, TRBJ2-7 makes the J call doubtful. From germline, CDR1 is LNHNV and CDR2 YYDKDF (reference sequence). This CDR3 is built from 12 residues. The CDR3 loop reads CATSEGSYEQYF. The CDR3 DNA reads TGTGCCACCAGTGAGGGTAGCTACGAGCAGTACTTC.

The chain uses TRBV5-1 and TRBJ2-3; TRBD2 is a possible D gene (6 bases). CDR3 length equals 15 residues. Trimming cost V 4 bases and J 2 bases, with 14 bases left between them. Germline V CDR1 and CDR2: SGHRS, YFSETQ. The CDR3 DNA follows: TGCGCCAGCAGCACCCAAGGGAGGCACACAGATACGCAGTATTTT. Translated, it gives CASSTQGRHTDTQYF.

The CDR3 DNA reads TGCGCCAGCAGCCCTAGCCAGGGGTCTAACTATGGCTACACCTTC. Encoded protein: CASSPSQGSNYGYTF. The V gene is TRBV5-1, the J gene TRBJ1-2; D may be TRBD1 (6 bases). The V end was cut by 4 bases, the J end by 0 bases, with 13 bases between. Germline V lookup: CDR1 SGHRS, CDR2 YFSETQ. The CDR3 is 15 residues long.

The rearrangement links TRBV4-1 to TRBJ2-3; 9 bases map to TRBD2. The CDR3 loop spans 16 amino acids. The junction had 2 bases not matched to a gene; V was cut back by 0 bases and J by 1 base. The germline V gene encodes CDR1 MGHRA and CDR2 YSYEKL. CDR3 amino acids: CASSQDPSGGTDTQYF. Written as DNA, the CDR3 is TGCGCCAGCAGCCAAGATCCTAGCGGGGGCACAGATACGCAGTATTTT.

CDR3 amino acids: CASTEPGQAYTQYF. The CDR3, as DNA: TGTGCCAGCACCGAACCGGGACAGGCCTATACGCAGTATTTT. The V and J genes are TRBV21-1 and TRBJ2-3; TRBD1 reflects the table's D call only, with no check against the DNA. TRBV21-1 is a pseudogene. CDR3 size: 14 residues.

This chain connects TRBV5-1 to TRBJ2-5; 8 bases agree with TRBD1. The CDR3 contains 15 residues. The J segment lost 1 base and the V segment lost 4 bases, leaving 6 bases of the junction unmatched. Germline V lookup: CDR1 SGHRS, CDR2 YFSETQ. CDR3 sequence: CASSPDRATQETQYF. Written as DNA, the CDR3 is TGCGCCAGCAGCCCGGACAGGGCCACCCAAGAGACCCAGTACTTC.

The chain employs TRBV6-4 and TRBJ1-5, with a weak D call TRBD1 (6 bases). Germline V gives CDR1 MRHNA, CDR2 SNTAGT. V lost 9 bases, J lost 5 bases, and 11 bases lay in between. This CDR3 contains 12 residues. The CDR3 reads CARGGHDQPQHF. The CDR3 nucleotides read TGTGCCAGGGGGGGGCACGATCAGCCCCAGCATTTT.

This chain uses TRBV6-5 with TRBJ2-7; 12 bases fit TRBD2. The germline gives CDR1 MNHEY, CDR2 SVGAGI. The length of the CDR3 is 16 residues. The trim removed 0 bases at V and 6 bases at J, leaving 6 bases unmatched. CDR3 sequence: CASSYSRTSGGSEQYF. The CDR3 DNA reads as TGTGCCAGCAGTTACTCGCGAACTAGCGGGGGGAGCGAGCAGTACTTC.

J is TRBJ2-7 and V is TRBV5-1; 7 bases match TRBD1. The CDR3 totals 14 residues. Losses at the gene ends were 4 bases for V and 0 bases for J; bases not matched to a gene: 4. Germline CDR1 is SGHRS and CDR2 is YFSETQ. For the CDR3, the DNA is TGCGCCAGCAGCCCAGGGACAGACTCCTACGAGCAGTACTTC. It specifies CASSPGTDSYEQYF.